This TCR beta chain came from a study of blood T cell repertoires in COVID-19 (TCRdb year 2020). Study-wide context: Samples from collaborators originated in the United States, Italy and Spain and spanned both the acute and convalescent phases of COVID-19. The prospective study material was composed of cDNA or gDNA derived from T cells, B-cell-depleted T cells, or PBMCs. Deeply sampled blood TCRbeta repertoires from subjects exposed to, actively infected with, or recovered from COVID-19 were included in the dataset. A freely available public database, intended as a resource for researchers studying the immune response to SARS-CoV-2, is where the repertoires were released. The samples were drawn from the first 160 participants of the ongoing ImmuneRACE study and from 1,254 subjects provided by 6 global collaborators. The sample metadata nearly always contained a de-identified subject ID, COVID-19 status, age in years and sex. HLA class I and class II types, where available, came from metadata supplied by the sample provider rather than from assay-based typing.

Note on this clone: Its antigen is unknown. Base qualities are missing; no much larger clone stands one base away.

Summary of the overall study and its limitations: Clinical and demographic metadata were provided uncurated, with the amount varying by source and participant.

TCRbeta CDR3 regions were amplified from genomic DNA using the immunoSEQ Assay, a bias-controlled multiplex PCR. The original methods were these. The number of nucleated cells in each sample was estimated by amplification of reference gene primers within the assay. To quantify the absolute abundance of each unique TCRbeta CDR3 rearrangement, sequence reads were collapsed and filtered. For each sample, productive Simpson clonality was calculated by taking the square root of Simpson's diversity index across productive rearrangements. TCRdb re-hosts the immuneACCESS table, in-frame sequences only. Its copies lack some clones; in the studies checked, an unresolved V gene accounts for under half of them, and the cause for the rest is not known. V and J calls plus clone size are reproduced from that table; the DNA served to infer D and trimming. Across this sample there are 80,000 or so clones, with roughly 87% seen only once. Less than 2.5% of the sample is in the top ten clones.

Whole blood was collected in K2EDTA tubes by collaborating institutions according to the institutions' own protocols. For TCRbeta analysis, collaborators shipped samples as frozen whole blood, isolated PBMCs, or DNA extracted from either of those sample types. The sequence derives from a man aged 45-65 years with acute or convalescent COVID-19. Input material: peripheral blood.

The DNA sequence follows: TGTGCTAGTGGTTTACTCGAGTTGGGGGACACCACTCGCACTGAAGCTTTCTTT. Its protein product is CASGLLELGDTTRTEAFF. The chain is made from TRBV12-5 and TRBJ1-1; the D region possibly corresponds to TRBD1 (6 bases align). Measured from the cysteine to the phenylalanine, the CDR3 is 18 residues long. Here the CDR3 DNA is all that survives: 54 bases in frame from base 1. Trimming takes 3 bases from V and 4 bases from J, and the germline ends sit 24 bases apart. According to the germline V gene, CDR1 reads LGHNT and CDR2 reads FRNRAP.